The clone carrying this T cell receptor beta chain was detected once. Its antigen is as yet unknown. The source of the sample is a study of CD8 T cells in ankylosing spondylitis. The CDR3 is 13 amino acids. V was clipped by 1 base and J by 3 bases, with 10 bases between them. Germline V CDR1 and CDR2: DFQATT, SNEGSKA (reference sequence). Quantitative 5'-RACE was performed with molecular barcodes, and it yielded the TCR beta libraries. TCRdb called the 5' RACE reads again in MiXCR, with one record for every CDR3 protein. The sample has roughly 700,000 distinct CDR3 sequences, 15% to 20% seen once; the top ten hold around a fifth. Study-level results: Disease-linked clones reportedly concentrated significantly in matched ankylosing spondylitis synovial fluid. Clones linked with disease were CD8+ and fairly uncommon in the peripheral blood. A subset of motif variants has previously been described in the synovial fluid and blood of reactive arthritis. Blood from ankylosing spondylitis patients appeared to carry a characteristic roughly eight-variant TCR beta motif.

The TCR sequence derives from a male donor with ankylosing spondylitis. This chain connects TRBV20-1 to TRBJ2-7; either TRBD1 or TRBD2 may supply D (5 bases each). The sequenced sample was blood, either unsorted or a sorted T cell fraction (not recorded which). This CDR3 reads CSARAGAYYEQYF. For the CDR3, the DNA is TGCAGTGCTAGAGCCGGGGCCTACTACGAGCAGTACTTC.